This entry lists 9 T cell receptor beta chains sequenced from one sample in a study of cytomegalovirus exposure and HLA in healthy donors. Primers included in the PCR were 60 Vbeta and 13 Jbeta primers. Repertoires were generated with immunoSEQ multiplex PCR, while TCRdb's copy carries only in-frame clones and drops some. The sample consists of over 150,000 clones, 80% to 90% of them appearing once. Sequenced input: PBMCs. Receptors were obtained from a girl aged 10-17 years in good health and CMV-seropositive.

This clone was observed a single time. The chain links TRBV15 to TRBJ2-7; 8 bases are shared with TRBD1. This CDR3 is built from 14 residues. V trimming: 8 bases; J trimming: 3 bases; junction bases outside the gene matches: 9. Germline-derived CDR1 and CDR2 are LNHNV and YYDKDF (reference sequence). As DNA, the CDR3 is TGTGCCACCGCCACAGGGGGTATCGGCTACGAGCAGTACTTC. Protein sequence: CATATGGIGYEQYF.

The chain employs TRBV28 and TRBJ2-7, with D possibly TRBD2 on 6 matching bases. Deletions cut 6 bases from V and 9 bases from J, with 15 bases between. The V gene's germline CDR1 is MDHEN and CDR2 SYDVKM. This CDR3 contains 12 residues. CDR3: CASSQRRDGQYF. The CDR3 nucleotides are TGTGCCAGCAGCCAAAGGAGGGATGGGCAGTACTTC.

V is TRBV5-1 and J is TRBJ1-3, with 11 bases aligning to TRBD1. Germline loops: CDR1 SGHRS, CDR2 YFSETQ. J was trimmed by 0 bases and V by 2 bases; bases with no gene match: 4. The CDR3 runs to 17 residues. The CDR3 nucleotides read TGCGCCAGCAGCTTCCTAGGACAGGGGGCCTCTGGAAACACCATATATTTT. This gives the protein CASSFLGQGASGNTIYF.

The DNA for the CDR3 is TGTGCCAGCAGCAAAGTCCCAGGGGCGTGTTGGAACACTGAAGCTTTCTTT. It yields the protein CASSKVPGACWNTEAFF. The V call is TRBV21-1, the J call TRBJ1-1; no DNA check was done on the table's D call, TRBD1. TRBV21-1 is reported as a pseudogene. The CDR3 is made up of 17 amino acids.

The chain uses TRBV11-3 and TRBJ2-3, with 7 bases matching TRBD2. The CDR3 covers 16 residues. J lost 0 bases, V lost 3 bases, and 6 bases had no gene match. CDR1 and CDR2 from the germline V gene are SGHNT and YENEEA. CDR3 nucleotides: TGTGCCAGCAGCTTGGTAGCGGGTACAAGCACAGATACGCAGTATTTT. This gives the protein CASSLVAGTSTDTQYF.

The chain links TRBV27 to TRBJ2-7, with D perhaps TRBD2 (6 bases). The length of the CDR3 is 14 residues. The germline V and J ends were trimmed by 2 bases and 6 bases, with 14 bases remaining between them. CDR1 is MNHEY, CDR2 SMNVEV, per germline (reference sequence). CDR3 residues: CASSLGTGVPEQYF. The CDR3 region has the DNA TGTGCCAGCAGTTTAGGGACGGGGGTCCCCGAGCAGTACTTC.

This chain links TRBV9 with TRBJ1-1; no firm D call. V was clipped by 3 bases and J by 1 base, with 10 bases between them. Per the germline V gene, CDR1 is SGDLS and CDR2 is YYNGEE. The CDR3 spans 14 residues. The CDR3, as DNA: TGTGCCAGCAGCGGAGGGCTGGGGAACACTGAAGCTTTCTTT. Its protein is CASSGGLGNTEAFF.

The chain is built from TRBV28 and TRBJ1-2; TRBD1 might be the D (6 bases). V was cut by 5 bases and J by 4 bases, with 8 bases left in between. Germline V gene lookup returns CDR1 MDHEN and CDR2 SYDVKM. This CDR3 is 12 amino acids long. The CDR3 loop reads CASSADSYGYTF. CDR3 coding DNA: TGTGCCAGCAGTGCGGACAGCTATGGCTACACCTTC.

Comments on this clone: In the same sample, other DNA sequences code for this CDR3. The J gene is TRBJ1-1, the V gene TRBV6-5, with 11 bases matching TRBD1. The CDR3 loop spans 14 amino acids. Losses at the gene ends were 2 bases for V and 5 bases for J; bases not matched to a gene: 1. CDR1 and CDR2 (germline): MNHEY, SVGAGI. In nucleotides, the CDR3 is TGTGCCAGCAGTTACGGGACAGGGGGAACTGAAGCTTTCTTT. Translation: CASSYGTGGTEAFF.